This TCR beta chain was retrieved from a study of T cells expressing NK-cell markers. 5'RACE template switching with UMIs produced the TCR beta cDNA. TCRdb re-called the 5' RACE reads and catalogs CDR3 proteins one per entry, DNA excluded. The repertoire table contains about 460,000 distinct CDR3 sequences. CDR3 length equals 12 residues. Germline-derived CDR1 and CDR2 are SGHRS and YFSETQ. This chain uses TRBV5-1 with TRBJ1-2. This clonotype was obtained from a woman in her forties or fifties in good health. Material for sequencing was blood T cells: a sorted CD56 or NKG2C T cell subset, CD4+ or CD8+ T cells, or bulk PBMC T cells (not recorded which). The CDR3 region is CASSGGGNGYTF.